The clone carrying this T cell receptor beta chain was seen only a few times. Its antigen is not identified. CDR1 MGHRA and CDR2 YSYEKL come from the germline V gene. The CDR3 is 15 residues long. V was cut by 1 base and J by 1 base, with 10 bases left in between. TCRdb re-derived calls from the 5' RACE reads in MiXCR, one entry per CDR3 protein. The table has about 310,000 distinct CDR3 sequences, 15% seen once; the top ten hold 20% to 25%. The sample comes from a study of T-cell memory formation after mild COVID-19. General study results and limits: For contracting clones, CD4+ ones sat mainly in CM and EM, CD8+ in EMRA.

The gene calls are TRBV4-1 and TRBJ1-1; D unclear. What was sequenced was PBMCs or a T cell subset sorted from them (not recorded which). This clonotype originated in a young man who had mild COVID-19 (a few samples of this study predate the infection). Cell type and time point are not known. The CDR3 reads CASSQGGLSNTEAFF. The DNA for the CDR3 is TGCGCCAGCAGCCAAGGCGGACTTTCGAACACTGAAGCTTTCTTT.